This T cell receptor (beta chain) stems from a study of blood T cell repertoires in COVID-19. This clone was picked up one time. Here immunoSEQ multiplex PCR was the method, and the copy in TCRdb shows in-frame clones only, minus some. The data hold 250,000 to 300,000 clones, with just over 90% observed a single time. The CDR3 is 14 amino acids. Germline loops: CDR1 MNHNS, CDR2 SASEGT. Trimming stripped 5 bases from V and 4 bases from J, with 14 bases between. The sample comprised PBMCs or T cells enriched from blood (not recorded which). The chain recombines TRBV6-1 with TRBJ1-2, with a tentative D call TRBD1 (5 bases). This TCR came from a woman aged 40 to 50 with acute COVID-19. CDR3 coding DNA: TGTGCCAGCAGTCCCAACTCGGGGGGCTATGGCTACACCTTC. This codes for CASSPNSGGYGYTF.